The 29 T cell receptor beta chains reported below all come from one sample, sequenced in a study of Ad26.COV2.S vaccination and SARS-CoV-2 variants. The method was immunoSEQ multiplex PCR; TCRdb's version includes in-frame clones alone and lacks a portion of them. The table lists around 250,000 clones, around nine tenths of them singletons. Treatment noted: about 20 received Ad26.COV2.S at low or high dose, single or two shots; 5 received placebo; per-sample allocation not given. Day 63 following the first vaccine or placebo injection was when the samples were taken. The specimen was peripheral blood, collected in a trial of Ad26.COV2.S vaccine versus placebo. The receptors here all came from a person aged 18-60 years who received the Ad26.COV2.S COVID-19 vaccine or a placebo.

This clone has only one observation. The genes are TRBV6-6 and TRBJ1-5, with D maybe TRBD1 (5 bases). The V end was cut by 1 base, the J end by 4 bases, with 11 bases between. Germline V CDR1 and CDR2: MNHNY, SVGAGI (reference sequence). The CDR3 length is 15 residues. The CDR3 coding sequence is TGTGCCAGCAGTTACTTAGGACGGGGGAATCAGCCCCAGCATTTT. Translating gives CASSYLGRGNQPQHF.

The V call is TRBV6-5, the J call TRBJ2-4; possible D gene TRBD2, 6 bases. The germline gives CDR1 MNHEY, CDR2 SVGAGI. The CDR3 sequence is 14 residues long. V shed 11 bases and J shed 0 bases, with 14 bases lying between them. The chain's CDR3 is CAAPTSLAKNIQYF. CDR3 DNA sequence: TGTGCCGCCCCAACTAGCCTAGCCAAAAACATTCAGTACTTC.

J is TRBJ2-7 and V is TRBV13; perhaps TRBD1 as D (5 bases). Trimming removed 6 bases from V and 6 bases from J, with 12 bases in between. The CDR3 extends over 12 amino acids. Per the germline V gene, CDR1 is PRHDT and CDR2 is FYEKMQ (reference sequence). DNA of the CDR3: TGTGCCAGCAGTTATAACAGGTTCGAGCAGTACTTC. As protein: CASSYNRFEQYF.

As to this clone: Distinct nucleotide sequences in the sample also encode this CDR3. The chain links TRBV7-2 to TRBJ2-5; D is unresolved. The CDR3 has 11 amino acids. CDR1 and CDR2 from the germline V gene are SGHTA and FQGNSA. V gave up 4 bases and J gave up 2 bases, with 2 bases separating them. For the CDR3, the DNA is TGTGCCAGCAGCTCACAAGAGACCCAGTACTTC. It yields the protein CASSSQETQYF.

This clone was observed a single time. The chain uses TRBV18 and TRBJ2-7; D might be TRBD1 or TRBD2, each matching 5 bases. The CDR3 length is 12 residues. The V gene lost 2 bases and the J gene lost 6 bases, with 8 bases spanning the gap. Germline assignment: CDR1 KGHSH and CDR2 LQKENI. In DNA, the CDR3 is TGTGCCAGCTCACCAGGGGGAAGCGAGCAGTACGTC. This translates into CASSPGGSEQYV.

V is TRBV6-1 and J is TRBJ1-5, with TRBD1 identical over 11 bases. Germline V gene sequence: CDR1 MNHNS, CDR2 SASEGT. V lost 4 bases, J lost 1 base, and 9 bases stayed unmatched. The CDR3 is 18 residues long. The CDR3 DNA follows: TGTGCCAGCAGTGCTGGGACAGGGGGGTTTTCCAGCAATCAGCCCCAGCATTTT. This gives the protein CASSAGTGGFSSNQPQHF.

The chain is built from TRBV2 and TRBJ2-5; 13 bases are shared with TRBD2. Germline V gives CDR1 SNHLY, CDR2 FYNNEI. This CDR3 comprises 15 residues. Losses at the gene ends were 9 bases for V and 7 bases for J; bases not matched to a gene: 11. CDR3 coding DNA: TGTGCCAGTACCGATCGACTAGCGGGGGGAGGGACCCAGTACTTC. This gives the protein CASTDRLAGGGTQYF. The variable domain in full, with the rest retrieved from reference TRBV2 and TRBJ2-5, is EPEVTQTPSHQVTQMGQEVILRCVPISNHLYFYWYRQILGQKVEFLVSFYNNEISEKSEIFDDQFSVERPDGSNFTLKIRSTKLEDSAMYFCASTDRLAGGGTQYFGPGTRLLVL.

This chain joins TRBV10-3 and TRBJ1-1; D unclear. Trimming left V 7 bases short and J 2 bases short, with 11 bases between. There are 13 residues in the CDR3. CDR1 is ENHRY, CDR2 SYGVKD, per germline. CDR3 in amino acids: CAIKEGVNTEAFF. DNA for the CDR3: TGTGCCATCAAGGAGGGAGTCAACACTGAAGCTTTCTTT.

The chain is built from TRBV30 and TRBJ2-5; the D call may be TRBD1 or TRBD2 (5 bases each). Germline CDR1 GTSNPN, CDR2 SVGIG (reference sequence). The germline V and J ends were trimmed by 4 bases and 5 bases, with 17 bases remaining between them. The CDR3 contains 14 residues. The CDR3 coding sequence is TGTGCCTGGAAGACATCCAGATGGGGGGAGACCCAGTACTTC. Residues: CAWKTSRWGETQYF.

The V and J genes are TRBV10-2 and TRBJ2-3; 11 bases are shared with TRBD2. J gave up 2 bases and V 1 base, and 2 bases lay outside the gene matches. The CDR3 loop spans 16 amino acids. Germline CDR1 reads WSHSY; CDR2 reads SAAADI. In DNA form, the CDR3 reads TGCGCCAGCAGTGAGTTGACTAGCGGGGACACAGATACGCAGTATTTT. Translation: CASSELTSGDTDTQYF.

This clone has only a few counts. V and J are TRBV10-3 and TRBJ1-3; D is unresolved. With 7 bases removed from V and 5 bases from J, the gap between germline ends came to 18 bases. This CDR3 comprises 15 residues. The germline V gene has CDR1 ENHRY and CDR2 SYGVKD. Written as DNA, the CDR3 is TGTGCCATCAATGAAGCCATCGGAAAAAGAAACACCATATATTTT. Its protein product is CAINEAIGKRNTIYF.

The rearrangement joins TRBV7-8 to TRBJ2-3; tentative D call: TRBD2 (5 bases). In germline, CDR1 is SGHVS, CDR2 FQNEAQ. Trimming shortened V by 1 base and J by 2 bases, and 13 bases separated the two germline ends. The CDR3 is made up of 16 amino acids. CDR3 nucleotide sequence: TGTGCCAGCAGCTTAGAATCTGCGGGTTCCACAGATACGCAGTATTTT. Translated: CASSLESAGSTDTQYF.

The gene calls are TRBV6-6 and TRBJ1-1, with 8 nucleotides matching TRBD1. Germline values: CDR1 MNHNY, CDR2 SVGAGI (reference sequence). Unmatched junction bases numbered 10, after V lost 5 bases and J lost 5 bases. CDR3 size: 15 residues. The CDR3 DNA is TGTGCCAGCAGTGGACTCTCGACAGGGGCGACTGAAGCTTTCTTT. It specifies CASSGLSTGATEAFF.

The chain combines TRBV5-5 with TRBJ1-2; D may be TRBD1 (6 bases). There are 13 residues in the CDR3. Germline assignment: CDR1 SGHKS and CDR2 YYEKEE (reference sequence). The V and J ends lost 4 bases and 4 bases respectively, with 11 bases between them. The CDR3 sequence is CASSGTGLYGYTF. In DNA form, the CDR3 reads TGTGCCAGCAGCGGAACAGGGCTCTATGGCTACACCTTC. The entire variable domain, with the rest obtained from reference TRBV5-5 and TRBJ1-2, is as follows: DAGVTQSPTHLIKTRGQQVTLRCSPISGHKSVSWYQQVLGQGPQFIFQYYEKEERGRGNFPDRFSARQFPNYSSELNVNALLLGDSALYLCASSGTGLYGYTFGSGTRLTVV.

This chain links TRBV18 with TRBJ1-2; TRBD1 agrees at 10 bases. V dropped 4 bases and J dropped 8; count of bases not matched to a gene: 10. The CDR3 spans 15 residues. In germline, CDR1 is KGHSH, CDR2 LQKENI. The CDR3 protein is CASSQGQGPAGGYTF. In DNA, the CDR3 is TGTGCCAGCTCACAGGGACAGGGGCCTGCTGGAGGCTACACCTTC.

The CDR3 sequence: CASSPRDRAHTGELFF. DNA of the CDR3: TGTGCCAGCAGCCCCAGGGACAGGGCCCACACCGGGGAGCTGTTTTTT. V gene TRBV11-1 combines with J gene TRBJ2-2; 9 nucleotides match TRBD1. Germline V gives CDR1 SGHAT, CDR2 FQDESV (reference sequence). The CDR3 is made up of 16 amino acids. The V and J ends lost 5 bases and 3 bases, in that order; junction bases with no gene match: 7.

This chain connects TRBV19 to TRBJ1-1; D is ambiguous. CDR1 is LNHDA and CDR2 is SQIVND in the germline V gene (reference sequence). Trimming cost V 9 bases and J 5 bases, with 13 bases left between them. There are 12 residues in the CDR3. The CDR3 coding sequence is TGTGCCAGCATGTTTTTAGGGACTGAAGCTTTCTTT. It encodes CASMFLGTEAFF.

The chain links TRBV11-2 to TRBJ2-5; tentatively, D is TRBD1 (6 bases). Deletions cut 3 bases from V and 3 bases from J, with 14 bases between. Germline V gives CDR1 SGHAT, CDR2 FQNNGV. The CDR3 runs 15 residues. CDR3 protein: CASSFLWGREETQYF. The CDR3 bases are TGTGCCAGCAGCTTTCTCTGGGGGCGGGAAGAGACCCAGTACTTC.

With respect to this clone: Other nucleotide sequences from this sample produce the same CDR3. The chain uses TRBV18 and TRBJ1-2; D is undetermined. Germline V gene sequence: CDR1 KGHSH, CDR2 LQKENI. There are 13 residues in the CDR3. Trimming removed 8 bases from V and 1 base from J, with 11 bases in between. This CDR3 reads CASSPGSNYGYTF. In nucleotides, the CDR3 is TGTGCCAGCAGTCCCGGGAGTAACTATGGCTACACCTTC. The complete variable domain, with remaining parts taken from reference TRBV18 and TRBJ1-2, reads NAGVMQNPRHLVRRRGQEARLRCSPMKGHSHVYWYRQLPEEGLKFMVYLQKENIIDESGMPKERFSAEFPKEGPSILRIQQVVRGDSAAYFCASSPGSNYGYTFGSGTRLTVV.

This clone was recorded once. The gene calls are TRBV6-2 or TRBV6-3 and TRBJ2-4; D gene unclear. The ends were cut back, 5 bases at V and 8 bases at J, with 22 bases in the middle. Germline CDR1 reads MNHEY; CDR2 reads SVGEGT. This CDR3 has 16 amino acids. CDR3 sequence (DNA): TGTGCCAGCAGTCACCGACTGTTGGGCCCCGGGTACATTCAGTACTTC. Translating gives CASSHRLLGPGYIQYF.

For the CDR3, the DNA is TGTGCCAGCAGCTTAGGAGACAGCTCTGGAAACACCATATATTTT. It codes for CASSLGDSSGNTIYF. This rearrangement joins TRBV7-9 to TRBJ1-3; D may be TRBD1 (5 bases). Between the trimmed V and J ends, which lost 1 base and 0 bases, there was a span of 7 bases. The length of the CDR3 is 15 residues. Germline lookup yields CDR1 SEHNR and CDR2 FQNEAQ (reference sequence). The entire variable domain, with the rest obtained from reference TRBV7-9 and TRBJ1-3, is as follows: DTGVSQNPRHKITKRGQNVTFRCDPISEHNRLYWYRQTLGQGPEFLTYFQNEAQLEKSRLLSDRFSAERPKGSFSTLEIQRTEQGDSAMYLCASSLGDSSGNTIYFGEGSWLTVV.

This clone was picked up a small number of times. The rearrangement joins TRBV6-1 to TRBJ2-1; TRBD2 is a possible D gene (6 bases). Trimming took 2 bases from V and 6 from J, leaving 14 bases between them. The length of the CDR3 is 15 residues. Germline V lookup: CDR1 MNHNS, CDR2 SASEGT. Here the CDR3 reads CASSEQLADPNEQFF. CDR3 sequence (DNA): TGTGCCAGCAGTGAACAACTAGCTGACCCCAATGAGCAGTTCTTC.

The chain combines TRBV19 with TRBJ1-2, with 9 bases aligning to TRBD1. The CDR3 has 17 residues. From germline, CDR1 is LNHDA and CDR2 SQIVND (reference sequence). V gave up 3 bases and J gave up 0 bases; unmatched junction bases: 8. This chain's CDR3 is CASSIRGQGISNYGYTF. CDR3 coding DNA: TGTGCCAGTAGTATTAGGGGACAGGGCATCTCTAACTATGGCTACACCTTC.

V is TRBV9 and J is TRBJ2-3; 13 nucleotides align to TRBD2. The CDR3 is 19 amino acids. Germline V CDR1 and CDR2: SGDLS, YYNGEE. V dropped 4 bases and J dropped 2; count of bases not matched to a gene: 13. This CDR3 reads CASSTLRTGLAGLTDTQYF. The CDR3 DNA is TGTGCCAGCAGCACCCTCAGGACGGGACTAGCGGGACTCACAGATACGCAGTATTTT.

This clone has a single count. This chain links TRBV19 with TRBJ2-1; 9 bases map to TRBD2. The germline V gene encodes CDR1 LNHDA and CDR2 SQIVND (reference sequence). The CDR3 is made up of 15 amino acids. V lost 3 bases, J lost 8 bases, and 8 bases stayed unmatched. CDR3 in DNA: TGTGCCAGTAGTATGGCTAGCGGGGATTGGGATGAGCAGTTCTTC. Translation gives CASSMASGDWDEQFF.

The chain has TRBV29-1 and TRBJ1-3; D gene unclear. There are 15 residues in the CDR3. Trimming left V 6 bases short and J 2 bases short, with 17 bases between. Germline CDR1 reads SQVTM; CDR2 reads ANQGSEA. The CDR3 sequence is CSVEPRLPPGNTIYF. In DNA form, the CDR3 reads TGCAGCGTCGAACCCCGATTGCCCCCTGGAAACACCATATATTTT. Using reference TRBV29-1 and TRBJ1-3 for the parts outside the CDR3, the full variable domain is SAVISQKPSRDICQRGTSLTIQCQVDSQVTMMFWYRQQPGQSLTLIATANQGSEATYESGFVIDKFPISRPNLTFSTLTVSNMSPEDSSIYLCSVEPRLPPGNTIYFGEGSWLTVV.

This chain joins TRBV18 and TRBJ1-3; 7 bases line up with TRBD1. Germline V CDR1 and CDR2: KGHSH, LQKENI. Trimming took 3 bases from V and 1 from J; bases not matched to a gene: 12. CDR3 length: 18 amino acids. CDR3 sequence (DNA): TGTGCCAGCTCACCTAGTACAAACCGCAGGGGGTCTGGAAACACCATATATTTT. Translation: CASSPSTNRRGSGNTIYF.

The chain joins TRBV11-2 to TRBJ2-5, with D possibly being TRBD2 (5 bases). The CDR3 has 15 amino acids. Trimming removed 0 bases at V and 0 bases at J, with 8 bases between. Per germline, CDR1 SGHAT and CDR2 FQNNGV. Written as DNA, the CDR3 is TGTGCCAGCAGCTTAGATCCGGACTACCAAGAGACCCAGTACTTC. Its protein is CASSLDPDYQETQYF.

The chain is built from TRBV5-5 and TRBJ1-3; D is undetermined. The CDR3 is 14 amino acids. The ends were cut back, 4 bases at V and 2 bases at J, with 10 bases in the middle. The germline V gene encodes CDR1 SGHKS and CDR2 YYEKEE (reference sequence). CDR3 sequence: CASSPPSAGNTIYF. The CDR3 DNA reads TGTGCCAGCAGCCCCCCGTCGGCTGGAAACACCATATATTTT.